The 17 T cell receptor beta chains below come from one sample, sequenced in a study of cytomegalovirus exposure and HLA in healthy donors. PCR used 60 Vbeta primers and 13 Jbeta primers. TCRdb keeps only in-frame clones here, not all; method: immunoSEQ multiplex PCR. The sample records under 200,000 clones, 75% to 90% being singletons. The specimen sequenced was PBMCs. The receptor set was obtained from a woman aged 18-29 years in good health and CMV-seronegative.

The chain is built from TRBV25-1 and TRBJ1-3; TRBD1 might be the D (6 bases). The CDR3 loop spans 15 amino acids. Germline CDR1 and CDR2: MGHDK and SYGVNS. The V gene lost 4 bases and the J gene lost 4 bases, with 14 bases spanning the gap. The CDR3 DNA reads as TGTGCCAGCAGTGGGAACAGGGTAGAAGGAAACACCATATATTTT. It translates to CASSGNRVEGNTIYF.

In its sample, this clone was seen once. The rearrangement links TRBV7-2 to TRBJ1-6, with D tentatively TRBD1 (5 bases). The germline gives CDR1 SGHTA, CDR2 FQGNSA. The CDR3 loop spans 14 amino acids. V was pared by 2 bases and J by 8 bases, with 10 bases between. Written as DNA, the CDR3 is TGTGCCAGCAGCTTACAGGGAATGGATTCACCCCTCCACTTT. Its translation is CASSLQGMDSPLHF.

The rearrangement links TRBV9 to TRBJ2-1; 14 positions agree with TRBD2. The CDR3 length is 16 residues. The germline CDR1 and CDR2 sequences are SGDLS and YYNGEE. V trimming: 0 bases; J trimming: 9 bases; junction bases outside the gene matches: 5. DNA of the CDR3: TGTGCCAGCAGCGTAGGGACTAGCGGGAGGTGGGCTGAGCAGTTCTTC. It encodes CASSVGTSGRWAEQFF.

The chain uses TRBV5-4 and TRBJ2-1; 10 nucleotides align to TRBD1. Germline V gene lookup returns CDR1 SGHNT and CDR2 YYREEE (reference sequence). The CDR3 extends over 16 amino acids. Trimming took 5 bases from V and 4 from J; bases not matched to a gene: 9. The chain's CDR3 is CASRKGGQGVYNEQFF. The CDR3 DNA reads as TGTGCCAGCAGGAAAGGCGGACAGGGGGTATACAATGAGCAGTTCTTC.

The chain is built from TRBV28 and TRBJ1-4; D may be TRBD1 (5 bases). The germline V gene has CDR1 MDHEN and CDR2 SYDVKM. The CDR3 sequence is 13 residues long. With 7 bases removed from V and 8 bases from J, the gap between germline ends came to 14 bases. CDR3 nucleotides: TGTGCCAGCATGGGACGGAGGGACGAAAAACTGTTTTTT. As protein: CASMGRRDEKLFF.

J is TRBJ2-1 and V is TRBV7-3; 9 bases match TRBD2. The CDR3 extends over 15 amino acids. Looked up from germline, CDR1 is SGHTA and CDR2 is FQGTGA. J gave up 6 bases and V 2 bases, and 5 bases lay outside the gene matches. This CDR3 reads CASSLGGLASNEQFF. In DNA, the CDR3 is TGTGCCAGCAGCTTAGGGGGACTAGCTTCCAATGAGCAGTTCTTC.

This chain links TRBV6-4 with TRBJ2-2, with 12 bases matching TRBD2. The germline V gene encodes CDR1 MRHNA and CDR2 SNTAGT. CDR3 size: 16 residues. V dropped 2 bases and J dropped 3; count of bases not matched to a gene: 1. In DNA, the CDR3 is TGTGCCAGCAGTGACGGGACTAGCGGGCACACCGGGGAGCTGTTTTTT. Residues: CASSDGTSGHTGELFF.

A word on this clone: A junction boundary mismatches the germline segment, possibly from a read error. The chain recombines TRBV7-7 with TRBJ2-1, with 10 bases lining up with TRBD2. The CDR3 spans 14 residues. Germline loops: CDR1 SSHAT, CDR2 FNYEAQ (reference sequence). CDR3 loop: CASSSGTSDNEQFF. DNA of the CDR3: TGTGCTAGCAGCTCCGGGACTAGCGACAATGAGCAGTTCTTC. Full variable domain (remainder filled in from reference TRBV7-7 and TRBJ2-1): GAGVSQSPRYKVTKRGQDVTLRCDPISSHATLYWYQQALGQGPEFLTYFNYEAQPDKSGLPSDRFSAERPEGSISTLTIQRTEQRDSAMYRCASSSGTSDNEQFFGPGTRLTVL.

The rearrangement uses TRBV5-1 and TRBJ1-5; perhaps TRBD1 as D (6 bases). V was shortened by 1 base and J by 5 bases, with 13 bases between the two germline ends. This CDR3 is 15 amino acids long. Germline assignment: CDR1 SGHRS and CDR2 YFSETQ. The DNA of the CDR3 is TGCGCCAGCAGCTTGTATGGGGGCCGGGATCAGCCCCAGCATTTT. As protein: CASSLYGGRDQPQHF. Drawing the rest from reference TRBV5-1 and TRBJ1-5, the complete variable domain is KAGVTQTPRYLIKTRGQQVTLSCSPISGHRSVSWYQQTPGQGLQFLFEYFSETQRNKGNFPGRFSGRQFSNSRSEMNVSTLELGDSALYLCASSLYGGRDQPQHFGDGTRLSIL.

The chain couples TRBV29-1 to TRBJ1-1, with D perhaps matching TRBD1 (5 bases). The CDR3 contains 13 residues. Germline V gene data show CDR1 as SQVTM and CDR2 as ANQGSEA. V gave up 5 bases and J gave up 3 bases, with 13 bases separating them. In DNA, the CDR3 is TGCAGCGTTAAGGTAGTGACAGACACTGAAGCTTTCTTT. As protein: CSVKVVTDTEAFF.

The J gene is TRBJ2-7, the V gene TRBV6-6, with 8 positions matching TRBD1. CDR1 and CDR2 (germline): MNHNY, SVGAGI (reference sequence). J was trimmed by 0 bases and V by 0 bases; bases with no gene match: 4. The CDR3 has 16 residues. CDR3 DNA: TGTGCCAGCAGTTACTCGAGACAGGGGCCCTCCTACGAGCAGTACTTC. Its protein product is CASSYSRQGPSYEQYF.

The rearrangement joins TRBV6-5 to TRBJ2-1; 12 bases are shared with TRBD2. Trimming cost V 8 bases and J 7 bases; bases outside gene matches: 3. Germline CDR1 reads MNHEY; CDR2 reads SVGAGI. CDR3 size: 13 residues. The CDR3 region is CASRLAGGNEQFF. The CDR3 DNA reads as TGTGCCAGCCGCCTAGCGGGGGGGAATGAGCAGTTCTTC.

The rearrangement joins TRBV2 to TRBJ2-7, with 9 bases matching TRBD2. Germline loops: CDR1 SNHLY, CDR2 FYNNEI. The V gene end was trimmed by 8 bases and the J gene end by 1 base; junction bases not matched to a gene: 6. The CDR3 sequence is 14 residues long. The CDR3 region has the DNA TGTGCCAGCGTTGGGACTAGCTTTTCCTACGAGCAGTACTTC. Translating it yields CASVGTSFSYEQYF.

J is TRBJ2-3 and V is TRBV30; the D gene is possibly TRBD1 (6 bases). CDR3 length equals 16 residues. Between the trimmed V and J ends, which lost 5 bases and 1 base, there was a span of 19 bases. Germline V gene lookup returns CDR1 GTSNPN and CDR2 SVGIG (reference sequence). CDR3 sequence reads: CAWATQQGRGTDTQYF. The CDR3 DNA reads TGTGCCTGGGCTACGCAACAGGGAAGGGGCACAGATACGCAGTATTTT. Supplemented by reference TRBV30 and TRBJ2-3, the full variable domain reads SQTIHQWPATLVQPVGSPLSLECTVEGTSNPNLYWYRQAAGRGLQLLFYSVGIGQISSEVPQNLSASRPQDRQFILSSKKLLLSDSGFYLCAWATQQGRGTDTQYFGPGTRLTVL.

The chain employs TRBV25-1 and TRBJ1-2, with a tentative D call TRBD1 (5 bases). The CDR3 sequence is 12 residues long. Germline CDR1 reads MGHDK; CDR2 reads SYGVNS. V was pared by 3 bases and J by 4 bases, with 6 bases between. The CDR3 sequence: CASSEGPYGYTF. The CDR3 DNA sequence: TGTGCCAGCAGTGAGGGGCCCTATGGCTACACCTTC.

Concerning this clone itself: The same CDR3 also results from other DNA sequences found in this sample. V usage is TRBV6-1 and J usage is TRBJ1-2; 7 bases agree with TRBD1. The CDR3 consists of 13 residues. Germline values: CDR1 MNHNS, CDR2 SASEGT. The J segment lost 2 bases and the V segment lost 6 bases, leaving 3 bases of the junction unmatched. CDR3 DNA sequence: TGTGCCAGCAGCCGGGACAGAAACTATGGCTACACCTTC. It specifies CASSRDRNYGYTF.

CDR3 region: CASRTGTKNEQFF. The CDR3 bases are TGTGCCAGCAGGACCGGGACTAAAAATGAGCAGTTCTTC. V gene TRBV27 combines with J gene TRBJ2-1; 7 bases map to TRBD2. The germline CDR1 and CDR2 sequences are MNHEY and SMNVEV (reference sequence). V lost 6 bases and J lost 7; bases outside the gene matches: 6. The CDR3 is 13 amino acids.